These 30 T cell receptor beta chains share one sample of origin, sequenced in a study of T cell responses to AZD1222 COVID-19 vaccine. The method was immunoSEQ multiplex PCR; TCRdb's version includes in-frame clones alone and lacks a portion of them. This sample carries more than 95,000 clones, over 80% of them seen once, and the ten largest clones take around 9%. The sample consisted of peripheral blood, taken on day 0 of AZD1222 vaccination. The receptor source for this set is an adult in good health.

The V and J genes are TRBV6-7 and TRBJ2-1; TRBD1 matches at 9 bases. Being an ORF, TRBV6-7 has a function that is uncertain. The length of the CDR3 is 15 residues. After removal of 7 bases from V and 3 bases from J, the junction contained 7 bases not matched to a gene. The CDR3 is CASTDRGIFYNEQFF. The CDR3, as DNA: TGTGCCAGCACCGACAGGGGGATATTCTACAATGAGCAGTTCTTC.

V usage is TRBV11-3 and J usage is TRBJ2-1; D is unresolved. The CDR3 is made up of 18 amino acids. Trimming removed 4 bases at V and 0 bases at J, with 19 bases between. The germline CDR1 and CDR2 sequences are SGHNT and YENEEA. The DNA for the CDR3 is TGTGCCAGCAGCTCCCCCAGTCCCCCGACACTCTCCTACAATGAGCAGTTCTTC. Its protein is CASSSPSPPTLSYNEQFF.

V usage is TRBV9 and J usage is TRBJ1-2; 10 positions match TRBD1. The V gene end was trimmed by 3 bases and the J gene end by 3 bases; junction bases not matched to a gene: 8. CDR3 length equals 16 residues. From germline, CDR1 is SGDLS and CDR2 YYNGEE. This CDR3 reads CASSAHGTGVYYGYTF. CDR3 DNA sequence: TGTGCCAGCAGCGCCCATGGGACAGGGGTGTACTATGGCTACACCTTC.

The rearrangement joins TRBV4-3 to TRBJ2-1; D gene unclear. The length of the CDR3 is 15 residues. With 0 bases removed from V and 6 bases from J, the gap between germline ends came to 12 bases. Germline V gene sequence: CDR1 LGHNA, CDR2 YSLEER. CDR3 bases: TGCGCCAGCAGCCAAGACCCCTCCCTGGGCAATGAGCAGTTCTTC. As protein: CASSQDPSLGNEQFF.

The CDR3 nucleotides read TGCAGCGTTCTTCAGGACCAAGAGACCCAGTACTTC. It is translated as CSVLQDQETQYF. The chain joins TRBV29-1 to TRBJ2-5; D remains unclear. The CDR3 has 12 amino acids. V was cut by 5 bases and J by 0 bases, with 7 bases left in between. Germline loops: CDR1 SQVTM, CDR2 ANQGSEA.

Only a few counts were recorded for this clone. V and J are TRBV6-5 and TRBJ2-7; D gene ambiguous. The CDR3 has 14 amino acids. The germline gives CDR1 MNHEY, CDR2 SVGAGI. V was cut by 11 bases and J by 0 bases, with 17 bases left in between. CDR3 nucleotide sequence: TGTGCCGCTTCCCTGACTTACAGCTCCTACGAGCAGTACTTC. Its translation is CAASLTYSSYEQYF.

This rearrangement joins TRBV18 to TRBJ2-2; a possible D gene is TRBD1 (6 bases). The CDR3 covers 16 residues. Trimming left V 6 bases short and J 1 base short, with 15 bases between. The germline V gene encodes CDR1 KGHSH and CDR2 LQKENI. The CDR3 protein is CASSRQRTENTGELFF. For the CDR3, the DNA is TGTGCCAGCTCTCGCCAGAGGACAGAGAACACCGGGGAGCTGTTTTTT.

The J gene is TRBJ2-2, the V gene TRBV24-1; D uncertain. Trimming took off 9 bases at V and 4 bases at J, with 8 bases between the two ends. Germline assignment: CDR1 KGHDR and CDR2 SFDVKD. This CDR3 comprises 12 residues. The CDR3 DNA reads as TGTGCCACCGACACCCCCACCGGGGAGCTGTTTTTT. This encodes CATDTPTGELFF.

CDR3 region: CASSLAPGARETQYF. CDR3 nucleotides: TGTGCCAGCAGCTTAGCGCCAGGGGCTCGGGAGACCCAGTACTTC. J is TRBJ2-5 and V is TRBV7-2, with D possibly matching TRBD1 (6 bases). This CDR3 comprises 15 residues. V was clipped by 0 bases and J by 5 bases, with 13 bases between them. The germline CDR1 and CDR2 sequences are SGHTA and FQGNSA.

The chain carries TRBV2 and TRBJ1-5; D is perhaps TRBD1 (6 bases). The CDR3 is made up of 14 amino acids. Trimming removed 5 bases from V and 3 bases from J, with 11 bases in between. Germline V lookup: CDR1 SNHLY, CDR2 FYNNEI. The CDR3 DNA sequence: TGTGCCAGCAGTCCCCAGGGGCTCAATCAGCCCCAGCATTTT. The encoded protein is CASSPQGLNQPQHF.

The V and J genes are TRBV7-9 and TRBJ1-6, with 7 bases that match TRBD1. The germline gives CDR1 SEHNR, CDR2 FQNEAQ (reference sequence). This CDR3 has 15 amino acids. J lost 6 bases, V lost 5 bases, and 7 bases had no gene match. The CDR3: CASSLRGLGNSPLHF. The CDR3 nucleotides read TGTGCCAGCAGCCTAAGGGGGCTTGGTAATTCACCCCTCCACTTT.

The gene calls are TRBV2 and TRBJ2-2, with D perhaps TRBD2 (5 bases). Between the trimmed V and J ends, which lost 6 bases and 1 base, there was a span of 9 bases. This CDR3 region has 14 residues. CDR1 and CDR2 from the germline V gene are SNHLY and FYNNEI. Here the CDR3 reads CASSPRVNTGELFF. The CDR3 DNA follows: TGTGCCAGCAGCCCGAGGGTGAACACCGGGGAGCTGTTTTTT.

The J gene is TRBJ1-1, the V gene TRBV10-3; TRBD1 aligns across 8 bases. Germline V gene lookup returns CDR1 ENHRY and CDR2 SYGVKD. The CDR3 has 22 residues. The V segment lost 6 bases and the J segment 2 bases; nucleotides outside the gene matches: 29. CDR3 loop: CAIREITGGAAPTLPINTEAFF. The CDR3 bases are TGTGCCATCAGGGAGATCACAGGGGGGGCCGCCCCGACCTTACCAATCAACACTGAAGCTTTCTTT.

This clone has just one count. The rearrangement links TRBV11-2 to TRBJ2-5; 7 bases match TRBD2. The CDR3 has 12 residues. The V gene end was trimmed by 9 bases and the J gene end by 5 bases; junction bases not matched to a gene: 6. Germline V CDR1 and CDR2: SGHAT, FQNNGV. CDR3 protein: CASRDYRETQYF. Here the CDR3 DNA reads TGTGCCAGTCGGGACTACAGGGAGACCCAGTACTTC.

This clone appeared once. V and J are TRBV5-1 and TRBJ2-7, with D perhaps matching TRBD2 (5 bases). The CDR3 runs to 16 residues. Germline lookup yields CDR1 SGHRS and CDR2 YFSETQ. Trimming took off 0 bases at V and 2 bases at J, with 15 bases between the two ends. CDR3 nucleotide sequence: TGCGCCAGCAGCTTGGCCACGGTCGGGGAGCCCTACGAGCAGTACTTC. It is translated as CASSLATVGEPYEQYF.

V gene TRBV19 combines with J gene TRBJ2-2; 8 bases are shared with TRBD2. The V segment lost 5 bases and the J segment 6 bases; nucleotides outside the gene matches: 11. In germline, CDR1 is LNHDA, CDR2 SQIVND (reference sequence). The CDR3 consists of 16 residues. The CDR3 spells CASSWAVAGSAGELFF. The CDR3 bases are TGTGCCAGTAGTTGGGCGGTAGCGGGGTCCGCCGGGGAGCTGTTTTTT.

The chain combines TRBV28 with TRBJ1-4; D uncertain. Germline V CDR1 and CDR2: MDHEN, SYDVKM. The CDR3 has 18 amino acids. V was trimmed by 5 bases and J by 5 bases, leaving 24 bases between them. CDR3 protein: CASSTPPLRPTSNEKLFF. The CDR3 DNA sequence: TGTGCCAGCAGTACACCTCCCCTCCGACCTACCAGCAATGAAAAACTGTTTTTT.

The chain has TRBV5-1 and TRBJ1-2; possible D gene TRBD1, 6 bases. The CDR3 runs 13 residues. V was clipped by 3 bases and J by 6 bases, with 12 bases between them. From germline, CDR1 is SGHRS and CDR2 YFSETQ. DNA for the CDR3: TGCGCCAGCAGCTCCTACACAGGGCATGGCTACACCTTC. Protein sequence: CASSSYTGHGYTF.

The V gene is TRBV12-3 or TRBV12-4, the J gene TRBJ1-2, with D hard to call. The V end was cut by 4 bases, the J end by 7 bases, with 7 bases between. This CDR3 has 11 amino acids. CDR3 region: CASSSRSGYTF. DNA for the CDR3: TGTGCCAGCAGTTCCAGGTCTGGCTACACCTTC.

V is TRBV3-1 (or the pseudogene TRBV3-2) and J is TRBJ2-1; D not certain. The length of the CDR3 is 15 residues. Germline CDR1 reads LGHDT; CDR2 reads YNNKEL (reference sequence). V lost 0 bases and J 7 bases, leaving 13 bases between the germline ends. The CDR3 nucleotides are TGTGCCAGCAGCCAAGACGCTCTACGGCATAATGAGCAGTTCTTC. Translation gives CASSQDALRHNEQFF.

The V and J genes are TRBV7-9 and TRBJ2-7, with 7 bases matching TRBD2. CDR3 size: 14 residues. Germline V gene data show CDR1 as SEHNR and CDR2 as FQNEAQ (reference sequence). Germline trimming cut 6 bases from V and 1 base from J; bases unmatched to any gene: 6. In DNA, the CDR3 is TGTGCCAGCAGTTCACACGGGGGGTCCTACGAGCAGTACTTC. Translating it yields CASSSHGGSYEQYF. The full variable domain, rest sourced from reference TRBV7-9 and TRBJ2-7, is DTGVSQNPRHKITKRGQNVTFRCDPISEHNRLYWYRQTLGQGPEFLTYFQNEAQLEKSRLLSDRFSAERPKGSFSTLEIQRTEQGDSAMYLCASSSHGGSYEQYFGPGTRLTVT.

CDR3 in amino acids: CASSQGDIQYF. CDR3 nucleotides: TGCGCCAGCAGCCAGGGGGACATTCAGTACTTC. This chain joins TRBV4-3 and TRBJ2-4, with D perhaps being TRBD1 or TRBD2 (5 bases each). The CDR3 is 11 amino acids. Germline-derived CDR1 and CDR2 are LGHNA and YSLEER. The ends were cut back, 3 bases at V and 8 bases at J, with 5 bases in the middle.

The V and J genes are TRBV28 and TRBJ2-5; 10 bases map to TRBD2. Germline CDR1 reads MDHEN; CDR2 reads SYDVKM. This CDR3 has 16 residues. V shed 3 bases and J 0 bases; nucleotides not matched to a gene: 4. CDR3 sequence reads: CASSFWTSGNQETQYF. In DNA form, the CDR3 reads TGTGCCAGCAGTTTCTGGACTAGCGGCAACCAAGAGACCCAGTACTTC.

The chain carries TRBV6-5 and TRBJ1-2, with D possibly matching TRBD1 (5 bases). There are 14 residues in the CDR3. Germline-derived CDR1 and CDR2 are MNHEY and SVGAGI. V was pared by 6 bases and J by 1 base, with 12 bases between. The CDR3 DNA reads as TGTGCCAGCAGCCAGGGAAGGGGTAACTATGGCTACACCTTC. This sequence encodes CASSQGRGNYGYTF.

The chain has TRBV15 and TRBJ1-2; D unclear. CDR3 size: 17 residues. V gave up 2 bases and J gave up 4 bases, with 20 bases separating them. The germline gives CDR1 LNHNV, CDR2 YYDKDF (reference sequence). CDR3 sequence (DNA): TGTGCCACCAGCAGAACCGGTATAGGAGGTACGGGCTATGGCTACACCTTC. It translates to CATSRTGIGGTGYGYTF.

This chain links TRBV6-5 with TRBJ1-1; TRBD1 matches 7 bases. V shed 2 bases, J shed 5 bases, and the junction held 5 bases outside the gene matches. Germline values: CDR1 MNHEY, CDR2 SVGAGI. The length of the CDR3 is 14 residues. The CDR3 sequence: CASSYLDRRTEAFF. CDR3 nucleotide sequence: TGTGCCAGCAGTTACCTGGACAGGCGAACTGAAGCTTTCTTT.

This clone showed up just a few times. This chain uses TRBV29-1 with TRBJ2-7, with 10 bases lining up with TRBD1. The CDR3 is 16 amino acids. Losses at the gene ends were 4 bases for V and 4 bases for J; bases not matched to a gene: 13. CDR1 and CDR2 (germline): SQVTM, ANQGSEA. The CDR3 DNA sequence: TGCAGCGTTGCCCGAGAACCGGGACAGGGGACGTACGAGCAGTACTTC. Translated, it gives CSVAREPGQGTYEQYF.

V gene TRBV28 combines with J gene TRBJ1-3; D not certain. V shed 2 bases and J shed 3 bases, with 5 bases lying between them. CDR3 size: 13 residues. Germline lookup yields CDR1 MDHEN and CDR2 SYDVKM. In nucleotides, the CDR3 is TGTGCCAGCAGTTTAAATATTGGAAACACCATATATTTT. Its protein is CASSLNIGNTIYF.

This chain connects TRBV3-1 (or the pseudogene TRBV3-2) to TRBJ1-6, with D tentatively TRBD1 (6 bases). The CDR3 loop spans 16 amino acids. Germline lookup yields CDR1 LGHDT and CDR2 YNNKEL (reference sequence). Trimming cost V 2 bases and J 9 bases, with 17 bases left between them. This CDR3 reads CASSQSMRGSSSPLHF. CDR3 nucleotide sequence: TGTGCCAGCAGCCAATCAATGAGGGGGTCTAGTTCACCCCTCCACTTT.

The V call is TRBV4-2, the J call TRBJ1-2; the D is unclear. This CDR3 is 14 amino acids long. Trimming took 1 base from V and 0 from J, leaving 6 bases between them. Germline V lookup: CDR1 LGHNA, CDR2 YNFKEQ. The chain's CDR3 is CASSQVGTNYGYTF. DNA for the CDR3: TGTGCCAGCAGCCAAGTGGGGACTAACTATGGCTACACCTTC.